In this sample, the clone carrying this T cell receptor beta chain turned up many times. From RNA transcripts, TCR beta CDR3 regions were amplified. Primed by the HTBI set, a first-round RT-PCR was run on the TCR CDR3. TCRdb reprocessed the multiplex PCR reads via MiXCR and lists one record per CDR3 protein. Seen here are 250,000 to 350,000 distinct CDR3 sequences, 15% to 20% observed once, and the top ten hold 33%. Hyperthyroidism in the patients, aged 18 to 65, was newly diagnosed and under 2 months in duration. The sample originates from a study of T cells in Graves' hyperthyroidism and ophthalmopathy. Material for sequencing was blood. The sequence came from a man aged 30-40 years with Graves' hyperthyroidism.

This chain's CDR3 is CASSEQGNRETQYF. The CDR3 DNA reads as TGTGCCAGCAGTGAGCAGGGGAATAGGGAGACCCAGTACTTC. The V and J genes are TRBV2 and TRBJ2-5; D possibly corresponds to TRBD1 (6 bases). Germline V CDR1 and CDR2: SNHLY, FYNNEI. The CDR3 has 14 residues. Trimming took off 3 bases at V and 5 bases at J, with 13 bases between the two ends.